By sample fraction, the clone carrying this T cell receptor (beta chain) is medium-sized. Its antigen remains unknown. Original processing methods: A classifier of distant metastasis in papillary thyroid cancer was built from CDR3 differences (across clinicopathological groups). TCRdb re-called the PCR reads via MiXCR. These V and J calls rely on TCRdb rather than the paper's analysis. This sample carries 30,000 to 35,000 clones, more than 25% of them seen once, and the ten largest clones take 30%. Germline CDR1 reads MDHEN; CDR2 reads SYDVKM. The CDR3 has 13 amino acids. Trimming removed 8 bases at V and 8 bases at J, with 13 bases between. These data come from a study of metastatic and nonmetastatic thyroid tumors. Whole-study context: From malignant and benign thyroid patients, repertoires in blood and in tumor or nodule tissue were compared. Findings and caveats of the study: It was reported that TCR beta diversity was significantly higher in malignant thyroid tumors than benign nodules, in blood and tumor.

Thyroid surgery was preceded by no treatment in any patient. The genes are TRBV28 and TRBJ1-6; tentative D call: TRBD1 (5 bases). The receptor was derived from a female donor with papillary thyroid cancer or a benign thyroid nodule (not recorded which). Some clones in this sample may be carry-over from other donors' samples. The source material was blood. The CDR3 sequence: CASEKMGDSPLHF. The CDR3 DNA sequence: TGTGCCAGCGAGAAGATGGGGGATTCACCCCTCCACTTT.